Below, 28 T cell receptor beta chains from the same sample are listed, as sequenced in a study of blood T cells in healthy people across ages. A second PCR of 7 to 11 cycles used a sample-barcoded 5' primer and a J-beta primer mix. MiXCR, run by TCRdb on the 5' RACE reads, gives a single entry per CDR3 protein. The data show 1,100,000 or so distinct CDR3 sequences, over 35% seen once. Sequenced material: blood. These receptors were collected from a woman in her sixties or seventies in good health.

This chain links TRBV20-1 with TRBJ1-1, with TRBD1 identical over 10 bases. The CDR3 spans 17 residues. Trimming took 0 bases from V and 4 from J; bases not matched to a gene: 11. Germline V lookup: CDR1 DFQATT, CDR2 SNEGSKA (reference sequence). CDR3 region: CSARERQGAPLVTEAFF. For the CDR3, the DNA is TGCAGTGCTAGAGAGCGACAGGGGGCTCCTTTGGTCACTGAAGCTTTCTTT.

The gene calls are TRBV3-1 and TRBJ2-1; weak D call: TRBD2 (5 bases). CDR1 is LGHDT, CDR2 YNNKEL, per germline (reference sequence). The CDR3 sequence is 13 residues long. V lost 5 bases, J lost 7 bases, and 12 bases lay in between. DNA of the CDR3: TGTGCCAGCAGCGCAGGAGGCCGGAATGAGCAGTTCTTC. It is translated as CASSAGGRNEQFF.

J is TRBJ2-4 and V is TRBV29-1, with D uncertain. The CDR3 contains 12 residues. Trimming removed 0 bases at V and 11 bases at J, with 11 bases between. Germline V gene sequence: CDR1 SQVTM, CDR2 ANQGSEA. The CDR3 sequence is CSVEEGQNVQYF. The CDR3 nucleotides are TGCAGCGTTGAAGAGGGCCAAAATGTTCAGTACTTC.

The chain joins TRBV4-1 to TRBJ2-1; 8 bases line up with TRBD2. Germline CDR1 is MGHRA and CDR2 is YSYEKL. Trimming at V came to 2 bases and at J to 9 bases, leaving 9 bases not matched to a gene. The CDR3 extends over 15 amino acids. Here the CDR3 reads CASSQPGLVVFEQFF. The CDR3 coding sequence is TGCGCCAGCAGCCAACCGGGACTAGTAGTATTTGAGCAGTTCTTC.

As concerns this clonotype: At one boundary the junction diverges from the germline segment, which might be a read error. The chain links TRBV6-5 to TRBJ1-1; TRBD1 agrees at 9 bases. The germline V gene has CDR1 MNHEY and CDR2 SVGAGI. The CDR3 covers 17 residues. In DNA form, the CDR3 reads TGTGCCAGCAGTTACTCATGGACAGGGGCCCTGAACACTGAGGCTTTCTTT. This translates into CASSYSWTGALNTEAFF.

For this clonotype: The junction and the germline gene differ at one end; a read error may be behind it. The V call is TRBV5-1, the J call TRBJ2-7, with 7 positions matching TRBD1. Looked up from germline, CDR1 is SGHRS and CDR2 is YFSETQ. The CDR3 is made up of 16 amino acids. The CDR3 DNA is TGCGTCAGCAGCTTACAATTAACAGGGGCTCTCTACGAGCAGTACTTC. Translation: CVSSLQLTGALYEQYF. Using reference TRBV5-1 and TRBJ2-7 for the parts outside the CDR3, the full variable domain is KAGVTQTPRYLIKTRGQQVTLSCSPISGHRSVSWYQQTPGQGLQFLFEYFSETQRNKGNFPGRFSGRQFSNSRSEMNVSTLELGDSALYLCVSSLQLTGALYEQYFGPGTRLTVT.

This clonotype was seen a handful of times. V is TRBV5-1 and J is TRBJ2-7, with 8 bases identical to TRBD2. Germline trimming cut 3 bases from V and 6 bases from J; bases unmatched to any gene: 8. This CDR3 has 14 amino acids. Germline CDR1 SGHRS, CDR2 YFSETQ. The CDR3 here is CASSSGLVSPEQYF. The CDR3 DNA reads TGCGCCAGCAGCTCGGGACTAGTGTCGCCCGAGCAGTACTTC.

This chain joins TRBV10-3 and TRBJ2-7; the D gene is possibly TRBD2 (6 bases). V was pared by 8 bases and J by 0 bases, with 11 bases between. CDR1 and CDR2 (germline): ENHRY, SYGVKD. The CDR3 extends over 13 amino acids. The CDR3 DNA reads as TGTGCCATCGGCCGGGACTTCTCCTACGAGCAGTACTTC. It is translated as CAIGRDFSYEQYF.

CDR3 in amino acids: CASSHVSGTLPALNTEAFF. The CDR3, as DNA: TGTGCCAGCAGTCACGTATCCGGGACCCTACCAGCCTTAAACACTGAAGCTTTCTTT. The V gene is TRBV27, the J gene TRBJ1-1; possibly TRBD1 for D (5 bases). The CDR3 sequence is 19 residues long. The germline V gene has CDR1 MNHEY and CDR2 SMNVEV (reference sequence). V was clipped by 5 bases and J by 2 bases, with 27 bases between them.

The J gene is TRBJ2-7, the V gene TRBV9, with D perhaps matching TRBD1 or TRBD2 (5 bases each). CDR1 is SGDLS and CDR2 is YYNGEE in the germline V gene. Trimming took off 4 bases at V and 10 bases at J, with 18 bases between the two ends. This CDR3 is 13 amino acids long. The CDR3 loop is CASSSFVGDLQYF. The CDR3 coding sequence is TGTGCCAGCAGCTCCTTCGTGGGGGACCTACAGTACTTC.

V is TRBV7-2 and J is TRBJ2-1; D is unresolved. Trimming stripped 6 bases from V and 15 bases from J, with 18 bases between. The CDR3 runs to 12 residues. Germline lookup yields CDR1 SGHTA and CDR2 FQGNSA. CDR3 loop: CASSTERPLWFF. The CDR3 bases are TGTGCCAGCAGTACTGAACGGCCGTTGTGGTTCTTC.

DNA for the CDR3: TGCAGTGCTAGAGGTAGGGACTTCTGGAATGAGCAGTTCTTC. This codes for CSARGRDFWNEQFF. J is TRBJ2-1 and V is TRBV20-1; D perhaps matches TRBD2 (6 bases). Trimming removed 1 base at V and 7 bases at J, with 14 bases between. The germline V gene encodes CDR1 DFQATT and CDR2 SNEGSKA (reference sequence). This CDR3 has 14 residues.

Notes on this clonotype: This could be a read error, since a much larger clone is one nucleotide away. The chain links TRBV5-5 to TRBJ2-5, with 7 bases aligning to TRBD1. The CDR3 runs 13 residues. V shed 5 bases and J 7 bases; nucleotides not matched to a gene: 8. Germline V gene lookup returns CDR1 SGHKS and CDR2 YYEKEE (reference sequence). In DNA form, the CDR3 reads TGTGCCAGCAGAAAGGGGGCGAGGGGGACCCAGTACTTC. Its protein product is CASRKGARGTQYF.

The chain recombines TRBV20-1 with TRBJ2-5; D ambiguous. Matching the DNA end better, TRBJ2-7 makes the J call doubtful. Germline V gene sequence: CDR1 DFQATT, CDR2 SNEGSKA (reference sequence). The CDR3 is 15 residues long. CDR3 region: CSARAPRNIFYEQYF. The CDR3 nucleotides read TGCAGTGCTAGAGCTCCCCGGAACATTTTCTACGAGCAGTACTTC.

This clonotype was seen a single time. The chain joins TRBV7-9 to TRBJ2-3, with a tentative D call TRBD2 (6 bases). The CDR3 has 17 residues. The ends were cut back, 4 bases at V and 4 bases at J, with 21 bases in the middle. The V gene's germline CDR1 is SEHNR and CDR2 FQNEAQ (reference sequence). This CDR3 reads CASSSSDGGLRSDTQYF. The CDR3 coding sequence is TGTGCCAGCAGCTCATCAGACGGAGGGCTTAGATCAGATACGCAGTATTTT.

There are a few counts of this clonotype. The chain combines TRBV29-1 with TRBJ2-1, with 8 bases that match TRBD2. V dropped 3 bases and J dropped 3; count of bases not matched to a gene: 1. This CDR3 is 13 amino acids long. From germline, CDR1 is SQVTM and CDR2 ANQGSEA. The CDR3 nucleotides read TGCAGCGTTGACGGGGGGGTCTACAATGAGCAGTTCTTC. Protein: CSVDGGVYNEQFF.

CDR3 nucleotide sequence: TGCAGTGCTCAATACACCGGTCAGGAGCAGTACTTC. Its protein product is CSAQYTGQEQYF. The V and J genes are TRBV20-1 and TRBJ2-5; D unclear. V was clipped by 5 bases and J by 11 bases, with 18 bases between them. The CDR3 has 12 residues. The germline V gene has CDR1 DFQATT and CDR2 SNEGSKA (reference sequence).

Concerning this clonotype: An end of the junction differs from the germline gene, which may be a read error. The CDR3 spells CVSSPPKALNTGELFF. In DNA, the CDR3 is TGTGTCAGCAGCCCTCCGAAGGCCTTAAACACCGGGGAGCTGTTTTTT. The chain is built from TRBV11-2 and TRBJ2-2; no clear D gene. There are 16 residues in the CDR3. Germline V gives CDR1 SGHAT, CDR2 FQNNGV.

Written as DNA, the CDR3 is TGTGCCAGCAGTTTATCGAAAAGGGGCGAGCAGTACTTC. This translates into CASSLSKRGEQYF. The chain links TRBV27 to TRBJ2-5, with D possibly matching TRBD1 (5 bases). The DNA end is a closer match to TRBJ2-7, so the J assignment may be wrong. The CDR3 runs 13 residues. The germline gives CDR1 MNHEY, CDR2 SMNVEV (reference sequence).

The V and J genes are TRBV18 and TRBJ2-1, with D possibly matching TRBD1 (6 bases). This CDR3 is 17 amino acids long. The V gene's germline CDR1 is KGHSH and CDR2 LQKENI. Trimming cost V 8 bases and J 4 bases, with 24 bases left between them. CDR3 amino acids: CASPHPDRRNRYNEQFF. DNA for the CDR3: TGTGCCAGCCCTCACCCGGACAGACGGAATAGATACAATGAGCAGTTCTTC.

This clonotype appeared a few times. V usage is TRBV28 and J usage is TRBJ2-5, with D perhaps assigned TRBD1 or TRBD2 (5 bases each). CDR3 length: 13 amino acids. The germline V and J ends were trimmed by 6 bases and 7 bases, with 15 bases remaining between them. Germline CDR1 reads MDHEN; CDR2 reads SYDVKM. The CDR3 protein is CASRRGTPGTQYF. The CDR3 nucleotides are TGTGCCAGCAGGAGAGGGACCCCGGGGACCCAGTACTTC. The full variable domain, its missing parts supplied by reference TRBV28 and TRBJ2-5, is DVKVTQSSRYLVKRTGEKVFLECVQDMDHENMFWYRQDPGLGLRLIYFSYDVKMKEKGDIPEGYSVSREKKERFSLILESASTNQTSMYLCASRRGTPGTQYFGPGTRLLVL.

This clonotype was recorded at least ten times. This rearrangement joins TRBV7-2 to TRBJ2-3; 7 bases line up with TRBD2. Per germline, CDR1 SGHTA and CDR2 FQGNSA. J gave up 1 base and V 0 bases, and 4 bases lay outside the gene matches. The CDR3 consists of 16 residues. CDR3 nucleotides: TGTGCCAGCAGCTTAGCGAGGGACTACCGCACAGATACGCAGTATTTT. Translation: CASSLARDYRTDTQYF. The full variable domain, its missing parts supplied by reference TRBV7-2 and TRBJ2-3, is GAGVSQSPSNKVTEKGKDVELRCDPISGHTALYWYRQSLGQGLEFLIYFQGNSAPDKSGLPSDRFSAERTGGSVSTLTIQRTQQEDSAVYLCASSLARDYRTDTQYFGPGTRLTVL.

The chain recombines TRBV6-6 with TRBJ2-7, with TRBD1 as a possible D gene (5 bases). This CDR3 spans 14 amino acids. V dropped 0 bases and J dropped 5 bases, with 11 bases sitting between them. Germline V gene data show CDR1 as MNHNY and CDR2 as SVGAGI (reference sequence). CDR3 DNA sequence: TGTGCCAGCAGTTACTCCTCAGGGAACCACGAGCAGTACTTC. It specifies CASSYSSGNHEQYF.

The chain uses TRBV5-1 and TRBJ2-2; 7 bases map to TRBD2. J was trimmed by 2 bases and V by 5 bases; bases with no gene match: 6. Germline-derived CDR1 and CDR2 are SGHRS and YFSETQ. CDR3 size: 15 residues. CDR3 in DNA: TGCGCCAGCAGACCCCCGGGACTAAACACCGGGGAGCTGTTTTTT. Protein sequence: CASRPPGLNTGELFF.

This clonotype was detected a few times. The DNA of the CDR3 is TGTGCCAGCAGCTTAGAATTGGGGGGTTACGAGCAGTACTTC. As protein: CASSLELGGYEQYF. The chain uses TRBV7-2 and TRBJ2-7; D possibly corresponds to TRBD2 (6 bases). This CDR3 is built from 14 residues. V was cut by 1 base and J by 4 bases, with 11 bases left in between. Germline V gene data show CDR1 as SGHTA and CDR2 as FQGNSA.

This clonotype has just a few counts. In DNA, the CDR3 is TGTGCCACCAGCGATTATAGTTATGGCTACACCTTC. Translation: CATSDYSYGYTF. The J gene is TRBJ1-2, the V gene TRBV15; no clear D gene. Germline CDR1 and CDR2: LNHNV and YYDKDF (reference sequence). The ends were cut back, 5 bases at V and 5 bases at J, with 9 bases in the middle. The CDR3 is 12 residues long.

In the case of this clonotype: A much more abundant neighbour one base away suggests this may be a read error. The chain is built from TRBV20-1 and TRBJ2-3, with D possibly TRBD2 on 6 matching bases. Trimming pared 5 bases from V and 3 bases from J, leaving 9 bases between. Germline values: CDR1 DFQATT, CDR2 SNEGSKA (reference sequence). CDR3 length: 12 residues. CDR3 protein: CSAGRGTDTQYF. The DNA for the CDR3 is TGCAGTGCTGGTCGGGGGACAGATACGCAGTATTTT.

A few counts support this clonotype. The CDR3 DNA is TGTGCCAGCAGTACGCTAGCGGGGCCGGCTACCTACGAGCAGTACTTC. As protein: CASSTLAGPATYEQYF. The rearrangement joins TRBV28 to TRBJ2-7; TRBD2 aligns across 9 bases. CDR1 is MDHEN, CDR2 SYDVKM, per germline. J was trimmed by 2 bases and V by 5 bases; bases with no gene match: 10. The CDR3 loop spans 16 amino acids.